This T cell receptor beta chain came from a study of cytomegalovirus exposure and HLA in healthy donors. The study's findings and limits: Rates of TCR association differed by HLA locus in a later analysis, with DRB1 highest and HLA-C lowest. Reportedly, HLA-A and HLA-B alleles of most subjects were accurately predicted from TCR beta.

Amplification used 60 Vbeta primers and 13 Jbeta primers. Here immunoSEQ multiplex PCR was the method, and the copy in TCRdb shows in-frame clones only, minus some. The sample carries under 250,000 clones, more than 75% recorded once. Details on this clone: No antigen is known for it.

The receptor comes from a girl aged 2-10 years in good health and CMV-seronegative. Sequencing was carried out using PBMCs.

For the CDR3, the DNA is TGTGCCAGCAGCAAAGATGCTCGGGAGACCCAGTACTTC. It translates to CASSKDARETQYF. The V gene is TRBV21-1, the J gene TRBJ2-5; the table's TRBD2 call for D was not verified on the DNA. TRBV21-1 is designated a pseudogene. The CDR3 consists of 13 residues.